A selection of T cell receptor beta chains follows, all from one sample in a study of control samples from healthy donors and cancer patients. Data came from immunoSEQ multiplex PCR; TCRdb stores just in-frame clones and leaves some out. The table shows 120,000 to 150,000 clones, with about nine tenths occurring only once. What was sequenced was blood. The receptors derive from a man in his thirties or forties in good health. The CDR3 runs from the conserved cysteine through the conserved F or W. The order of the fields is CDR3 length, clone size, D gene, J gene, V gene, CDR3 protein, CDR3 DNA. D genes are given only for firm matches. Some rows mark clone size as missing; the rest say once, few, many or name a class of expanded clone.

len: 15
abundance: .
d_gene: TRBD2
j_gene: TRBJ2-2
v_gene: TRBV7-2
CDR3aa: CASSSEGLDTGELFF
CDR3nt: TGTGCCAGCAGTTCCGAGGGACTAGACACCGGGGAGCTGTTTTTT

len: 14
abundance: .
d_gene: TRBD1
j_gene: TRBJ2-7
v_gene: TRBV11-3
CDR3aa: CASSPRTGAYEQYF
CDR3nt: TGTGCCAGCAGCCCCCGGACAGGGGCTTACGAGCAGTACTTC

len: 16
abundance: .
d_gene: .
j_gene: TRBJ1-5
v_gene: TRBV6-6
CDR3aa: CASSYSVGTGADPWHF
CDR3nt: .

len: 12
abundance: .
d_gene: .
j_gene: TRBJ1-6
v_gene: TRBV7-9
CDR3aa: CASSPDVAPLHF
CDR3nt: TGTGCCAGCAGCCCCGACGTGGCACCCCTCCACTTT

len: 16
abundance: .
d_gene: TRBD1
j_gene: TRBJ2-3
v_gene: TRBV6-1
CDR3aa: CASSVRGLGSTDTQYF
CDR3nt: TGTGCCAGCAGTGTCAGGGGGCTGGGGAGCACAGATACGCAGTATTTT

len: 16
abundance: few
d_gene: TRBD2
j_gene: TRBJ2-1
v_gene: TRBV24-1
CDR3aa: CATSDRTSGAYNEQFF
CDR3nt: TGTGCCACCAGTGATAGGACTAGCGGAGCCTACAATGAGCAGTTCTTC

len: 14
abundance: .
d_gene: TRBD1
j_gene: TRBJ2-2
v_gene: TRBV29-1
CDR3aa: CSGGQGQNTGELFF
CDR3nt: TGCAGCGGGGGACAGGGGCAGAACACCGGGGAGCTGTTTTTT

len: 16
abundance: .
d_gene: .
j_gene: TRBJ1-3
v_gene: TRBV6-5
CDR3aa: CASSYSAGNSGNTIYF
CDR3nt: TGTGCCAGCAGTTACTCGGCAGGGAACTCTGGAAACACCATATATTTT

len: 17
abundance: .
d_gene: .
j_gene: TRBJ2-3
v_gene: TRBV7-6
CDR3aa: CASSLAMREASLDTQYF
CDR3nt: TGTGCCAGCAGCTTAGCGATGCGGGAAGCCTCATTGGATACGCAGTATTTT

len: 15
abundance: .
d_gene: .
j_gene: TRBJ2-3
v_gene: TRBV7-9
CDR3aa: CASSSWTATTDTQYF
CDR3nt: TGTGCCAGCAGCTCCTGGACAGCCACCACAGATACGCAGTATTTT

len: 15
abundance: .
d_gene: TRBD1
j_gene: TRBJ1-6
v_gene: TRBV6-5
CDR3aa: CASGDRAAQNSPLHF
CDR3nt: TGTGCCAGCGGGGACAGGGCGGCACAAAATTCACCCCTCCACTTT

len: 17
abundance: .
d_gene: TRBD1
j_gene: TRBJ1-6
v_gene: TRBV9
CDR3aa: CASSPTTGSSYNSPLHF
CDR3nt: TGTGCCAGCAGCCCGACGACAGGGAGCTCCTATAATTCACCCCTCCACTTT

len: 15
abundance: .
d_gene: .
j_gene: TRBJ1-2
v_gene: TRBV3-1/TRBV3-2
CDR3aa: CASSHKLTARYGYTF
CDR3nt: TGTGCCAGCAGTCACAAACTGACGGCACGCTATGGCTACACCTTC

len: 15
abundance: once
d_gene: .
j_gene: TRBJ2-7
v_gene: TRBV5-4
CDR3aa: CASSHPGDGAYEQYF
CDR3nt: TGTGCCAGCAGCCATCCAGGGGACGGTGCCTACGAGCAGTACTTC

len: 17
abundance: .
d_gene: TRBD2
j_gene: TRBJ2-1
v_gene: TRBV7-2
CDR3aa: CASSPVGLAGASNEQFF
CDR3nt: TGTGCCAGCAGCCCCGTCGGACTAGCGGGGGCTTCCAATGAGCAGTTCTTC

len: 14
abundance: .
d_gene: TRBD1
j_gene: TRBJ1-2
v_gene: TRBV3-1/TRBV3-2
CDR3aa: CASSPAGTGLGYTF
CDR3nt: TGTGCCAGCAGCCCCGCCGGGACAGGGCTTGGCTACACCTTC

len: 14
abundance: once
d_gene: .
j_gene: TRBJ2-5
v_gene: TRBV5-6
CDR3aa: CASSGIQDQETQYF
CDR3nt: TGTGCCAGCAGCGGGATACAGGACCAAGAGACCCAGTACTTC

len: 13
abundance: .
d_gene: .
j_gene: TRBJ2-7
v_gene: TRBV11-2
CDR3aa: CASSLGGLPGQYF
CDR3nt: TGTGCCAGCAGCTTAGGGGGACTTCCCGGGCAGTACTTC

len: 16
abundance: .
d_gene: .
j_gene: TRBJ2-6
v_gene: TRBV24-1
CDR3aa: CATSGPGLVGANVLTF
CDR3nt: TGTGCCACCAGTGGGCCAGGGTTGGTCGGGGCCAACGTCCTGACTTTC

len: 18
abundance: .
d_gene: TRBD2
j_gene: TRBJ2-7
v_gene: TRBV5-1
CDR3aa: CASSFNAGLAGGASQQYF
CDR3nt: TGCGCCAGCAGCTTTAACGCGGGACTAGCGGGAGGAGCCAGCCAGCAGTACTTC

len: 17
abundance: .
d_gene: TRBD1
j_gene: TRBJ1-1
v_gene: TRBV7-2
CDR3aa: CASSSRFPGQGITEAFF
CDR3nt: TGTGCCAGCAGCTCCCGCTTCCCCGGACAGGGTATCACTGAAGCTTTCTTT

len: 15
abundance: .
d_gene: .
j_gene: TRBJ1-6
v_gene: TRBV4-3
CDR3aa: CASSQALWGPRPLHF
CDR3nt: TGCGCCAGCAGCCAAGCTTTGTGGGGGCCTAGACCCCTCCACTTT

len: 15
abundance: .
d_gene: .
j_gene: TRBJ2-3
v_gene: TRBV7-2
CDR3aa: CASSLQGRGTDTQYF
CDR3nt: TGTGCCAGCAGCTTACAGGGGAGAGGCACAGATACGCAGTATTTT

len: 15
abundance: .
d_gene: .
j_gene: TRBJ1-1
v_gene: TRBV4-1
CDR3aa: CASSQDPGAGDEAFF
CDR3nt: TGCGCCAGCAGCCAAGATCCGGGGGCAGGGGATGAAGCTTTCTTT

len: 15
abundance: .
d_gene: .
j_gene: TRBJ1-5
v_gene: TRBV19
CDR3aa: CASRWGLKTNQPQHF
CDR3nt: TGTGCCAGTAGATGGGGCCTCAAAACGAATCAGCCCCAGCATTTT